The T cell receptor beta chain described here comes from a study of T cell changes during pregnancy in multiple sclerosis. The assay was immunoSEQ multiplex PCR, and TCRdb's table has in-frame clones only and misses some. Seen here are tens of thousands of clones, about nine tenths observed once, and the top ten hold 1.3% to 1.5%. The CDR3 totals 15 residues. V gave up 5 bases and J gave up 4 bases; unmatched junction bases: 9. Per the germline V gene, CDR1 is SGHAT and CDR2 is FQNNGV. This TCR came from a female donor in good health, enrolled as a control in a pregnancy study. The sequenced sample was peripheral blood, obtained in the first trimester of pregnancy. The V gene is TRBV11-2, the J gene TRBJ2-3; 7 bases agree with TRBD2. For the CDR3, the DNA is TGTGCCAGCAGCCAGGGACTAATAGTGCCAGATACGCAGTATTTT. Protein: CASSQGLIVPDTQYF.